A single sample is the source of the 11 T cell receptor beta chains below, sequenced in a study of blood T cells in healthy people across ages. Primers used in a second PCR of about 7 to 12 cycles were a sample-barcoded 5' primer and a J-beta primer mix. One entry per CDR3 protein results from TCRdb running MiXCR on the 5' RACE reads. The table records around 800,000 distinct CDR3 sequences, about half of them present only once. The sample comprised blood. Receptors were obtained from an elderly man in good health.

This clonotype was found a few times. The rearrangement joins TRBV6-2 or TRBV6-3 to TRBJ1-5, with D perhaps matching TRBD1 (6 bases). Germline values: CDR1 MNHEY, CDR2 SVGEGT. This CDR3 comprises 17 residues. V lost 5 bases and J lost 1, with 18 bases in between. The CDR3 loop reads CASSTQQGPPSNQPQHF. CDR3 in DNA: TGTGCCAGCAGTACCCAACAGGGCCCTCCAAGCAATCAGCCCCAGCATTTT.

In this sample, this clonotype turned up a few times. J is TRBJ2-1 and V is TRBV3-1, with 7 positions matching TRBD1. With the DNA end fitting TRBJ2-7 better, the J assignment may be wrong. Germline CDR1 reads LGHDT; CDR2 reads YNNKEL (reference sequence). The CDR3 runs to 13 residues. The CDR3 nucleotides are TGTGCCAGCAGCCAATTACAGGGGTACGAGCAGTACTTC. Encoded protein: CASSQLQGYEQYF.

This chain uses TRBV3-1 with TRBJ1-2; 9 nucleotides agree with TRBD1. The CDR3 consists of 15 residues. Per germline, CDR1 LGHDT and CDR2 YNNKEL (reference sequence). V was pared by 1 base and J by 6 bases, with 6 bases of the junction left unmatched. The CDR3 reads CASSQGTGALHGYTF. The CDR3 DNA reads as TGTGCCAGCAGCCAAGGGACAGGGGCCCTGCATGGCTACACCTTC.

J is TRBJ1-2 and V is TRBV6-6, with unresolved D. The V gene lost 7 bases and the J gene lost 8 bases, with 14 bases spanning the gap. Germline lookup yields CDR1 MNHNY and CDR2 SVGAGI (reference sequence). CDR3 size: 12 residues. The CDR3 DNA reads as TGTGCCAGCACCGGGTCAGCTCGCGGCTACACCTTC. This sequence encodes CASTGSARGYTF.

This clonotype was observed a handful of times. The chain carries TRBV20-1 and TRBJ1-2; the D gene is possibly TRBD1 (6 bases). V was pared by 7 bases and J by 3 bases, with 15 bases between. CDR1 is DFQATT, CDR2 SNEGSKA, per germline (reference sequence). CDR3 length: 13 residues. Here the CDR3 reads CSVPQGSYYGYTF. CDR3 sequence (DNA): TGCAGTGTCCCACAGGGCTCGTACTATGGCTACACCTTC.

The rearrangement links TRBV27 to TRBJ2-3, with TRBD2 as a possible D gene (6 bases). Trimming pared 5 bases from V and 6 bases from J, leaving 12 bases between. The CDR3 spans 13 residues. Germline CDR1 is MNHEY and CDR2 is SMNVEV (reference sequence). CDR3 DNA: TGTGCCAGCAGTGCAAGGAGGGCGGATACGCAGTATTTT. It translates to CASSARRADTQYF.

The chain links TRBV5-4 to TRBJ1-1; 7 nucleotides agree with TRBD1. V lost 3 bases and J lost 1; bases outside the gene matches: 9. CDR3 length: 16 amino acids. CDR1 is SGHNT and CDR2 is YYREEE in the germline V gene (reference sequence). This chain's CDR3 is CASSSRGGFGNTEAFF. CDR3 DNA sequence: TGTGCCAGCAGCTCCCGAGGGGGCTTCGGGAACACTGAAGCTTTCTTT.

This CDR3 is CASSLSPGARETAGYNEQFF. CDR3 sequence (DNA): TGTGCCAGCAGTTTATCTCCGGGGGCCCGGGAAACTGCTGGCTACAATGAGCAGTTCTTC. The rearrangement links TRBV28 to TRBJ2-1; possibly TRBD1 or TRBD2 for D (6 bases each). With 1 base removed from V and 3 bases from J, the gap between germline ends came to 25 bases. The germline gives CDR1 MDHEN, CDR2 SYDVKM. The CDR3 covers 20 residues.

This chain links TRBV27 with TRBJ1-2; a possible D gene is TRBD1 (6 bases). Germline loops: CDR1 MNHEY, CDR2 SMNVEV (reference sequence). The CDR3 has 15 residues. Trimming removed 6 bases from V and 6 bases from J, with 20 bases in between. The CDR3 reads CASRGPGDRRHGYTF. DNA of the CDR3: TGTGCCAGCAGAGGACCAGGGGATCGTAGGCATGGCTACACCTTC.

CDR3 bases: TGTGCCAGCAGTGAACGGCGGGATAGCGTCTATGAGCAGTTCTTC. Its translation is CASSERRDSVYEQFF. This sequence joins TRBV2 and TRBJ2-1, with D tentatively TRBD2 (6 bases). This CDR3 region has 15 residues. Deletions cut 2 bases from V and 8 bases from J, with 16 bases between. The germline gives CDR1 SNHLY, CDR2 FYNNEI.

As DNA, the CDR3 is TGCAGCGTTGTCCAACAGGGGAGCTCCTACGAGCAGTACTTC. As protein: CSVVQQGSSYEQYF. The gene calls are TRBV29-1 and TRBJ2-7, with TRBD1 identical over 7 bases. The CDR3 is made up of 14 amino acids. The germline V gene has CDR1 SQVTM and CDR2 ANQGSEA. V was pared by 4 bases and J by 0 bases, with 6 bases of the junction left unmatched.